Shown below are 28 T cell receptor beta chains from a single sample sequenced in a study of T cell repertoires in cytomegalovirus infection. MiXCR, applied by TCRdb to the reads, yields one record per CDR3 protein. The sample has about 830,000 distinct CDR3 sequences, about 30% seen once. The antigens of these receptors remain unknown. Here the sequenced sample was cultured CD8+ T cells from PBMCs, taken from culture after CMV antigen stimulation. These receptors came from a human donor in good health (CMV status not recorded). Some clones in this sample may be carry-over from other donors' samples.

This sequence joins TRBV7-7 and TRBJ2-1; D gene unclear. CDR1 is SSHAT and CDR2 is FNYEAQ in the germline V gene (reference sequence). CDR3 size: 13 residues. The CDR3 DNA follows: TGTGCTAGCTCGTTAAGGACCGACAATGAGCAGTTCTTC. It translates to CASSLRTDNEQFF.

CDR3 in DNA: TGTGCCATCAGTGAGTCCAAACAGGGACCGGGAGAGCAGTACTTC. Translation gives CAISESKQGPGEQYF. The chain is built from TRBV10-3 and TRBJ2-7; TRBD1 is a possible D gene (6 bases). Trimming left V 0 bases short and J 7 bases short, with 16 bases between. CDR1 ENHRY and CDR2 SYGVKD come from the germline V gene. The length of the CDR3 is 15 residues.

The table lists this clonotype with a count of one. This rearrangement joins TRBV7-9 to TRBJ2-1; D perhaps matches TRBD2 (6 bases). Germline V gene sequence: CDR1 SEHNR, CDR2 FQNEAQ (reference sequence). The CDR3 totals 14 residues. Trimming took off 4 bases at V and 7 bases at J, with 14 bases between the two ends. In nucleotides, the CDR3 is TGTGCCAGCAGCTCGGGACTCGGGTCGAATGAGCAGTTCTTC. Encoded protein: CASSSGLGSNEQFF.

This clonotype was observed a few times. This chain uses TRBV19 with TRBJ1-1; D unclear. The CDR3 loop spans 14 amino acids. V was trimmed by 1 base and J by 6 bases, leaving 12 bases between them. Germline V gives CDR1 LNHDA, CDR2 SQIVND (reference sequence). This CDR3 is CASSIGLPSPEAFF. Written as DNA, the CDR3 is TGTGCCAGTAGTATAGGACTCCCGTCGCCTGAAGCTTTCTTT.

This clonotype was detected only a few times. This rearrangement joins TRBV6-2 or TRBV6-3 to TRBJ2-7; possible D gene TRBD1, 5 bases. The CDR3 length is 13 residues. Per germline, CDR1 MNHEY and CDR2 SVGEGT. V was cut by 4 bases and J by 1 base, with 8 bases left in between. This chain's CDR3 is CASSWGRSYEQYV. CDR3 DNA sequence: TGTGCCAGCAGTTGGGGCAGATCCTACGAGCAGTACGTC.

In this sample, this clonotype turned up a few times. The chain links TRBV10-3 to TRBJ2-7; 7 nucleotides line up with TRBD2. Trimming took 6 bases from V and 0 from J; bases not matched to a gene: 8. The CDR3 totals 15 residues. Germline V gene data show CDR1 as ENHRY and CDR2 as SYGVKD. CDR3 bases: TGTGCCATCAGGAGCGGGACTTCTCCCTCCTACGAGCAGTACTTC. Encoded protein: CAIRSGTSPSYEQYF.

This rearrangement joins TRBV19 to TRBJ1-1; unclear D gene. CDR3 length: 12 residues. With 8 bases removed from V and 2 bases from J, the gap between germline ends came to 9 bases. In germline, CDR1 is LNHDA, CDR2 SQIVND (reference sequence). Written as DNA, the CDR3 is TGTGCCAGTGAGGGTCGAAACACTGAAGCTTTCTTT. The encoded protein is CASEGRNTEAFF.

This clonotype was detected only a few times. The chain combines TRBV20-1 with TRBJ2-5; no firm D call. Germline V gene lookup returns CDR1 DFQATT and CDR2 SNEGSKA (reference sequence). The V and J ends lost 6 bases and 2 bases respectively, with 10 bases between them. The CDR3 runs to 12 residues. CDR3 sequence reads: CSASTDQETQYF. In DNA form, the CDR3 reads TGCAGTGCCTCGACTGATCAAGAGACCCAGTACTTC.

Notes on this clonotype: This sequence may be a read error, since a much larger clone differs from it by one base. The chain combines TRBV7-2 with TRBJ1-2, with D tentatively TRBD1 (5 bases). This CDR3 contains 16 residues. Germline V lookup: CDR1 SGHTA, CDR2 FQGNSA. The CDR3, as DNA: TGTGCCAGCAGCTTAAGATCCCCGGGCCCGGGGCTAGGCTCCACCTTC. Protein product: CASSLRSPGPGLGSTF.

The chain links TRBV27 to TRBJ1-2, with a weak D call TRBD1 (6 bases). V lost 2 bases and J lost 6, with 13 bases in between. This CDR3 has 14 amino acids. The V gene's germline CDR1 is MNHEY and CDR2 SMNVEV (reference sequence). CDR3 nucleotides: TGTGCCAGCAGTTTACTTTCAGGGGTAAATGGCTACACCTTC. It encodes CASSLLSGVNGYTF.

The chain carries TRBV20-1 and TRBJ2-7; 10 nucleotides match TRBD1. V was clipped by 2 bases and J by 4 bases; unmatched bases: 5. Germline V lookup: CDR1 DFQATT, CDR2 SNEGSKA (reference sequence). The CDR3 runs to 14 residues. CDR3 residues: CSARLWTGGYEQYV. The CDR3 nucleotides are TGCAGTGCTAGACTATGGACAGGGGGTTACGAGCAGTACGTC.

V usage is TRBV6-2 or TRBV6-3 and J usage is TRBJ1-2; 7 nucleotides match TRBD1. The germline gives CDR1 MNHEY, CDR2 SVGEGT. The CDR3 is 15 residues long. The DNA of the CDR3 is TGTGGAACAGCCGGGCGTACCGGGACAGATTATGGCTACACCTTC. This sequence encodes CGTAGRTGTDYGYTF.

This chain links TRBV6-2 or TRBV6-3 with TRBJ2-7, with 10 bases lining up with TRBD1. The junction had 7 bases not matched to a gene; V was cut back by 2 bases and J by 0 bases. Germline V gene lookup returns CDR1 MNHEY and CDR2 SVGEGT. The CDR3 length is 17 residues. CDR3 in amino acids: CASSYNRRTGGSYEQYV. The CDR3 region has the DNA TGTGCCAGCAGTTACAATAGGAGGACAGGGGGCTCCTACGAGCAGTACGTC.

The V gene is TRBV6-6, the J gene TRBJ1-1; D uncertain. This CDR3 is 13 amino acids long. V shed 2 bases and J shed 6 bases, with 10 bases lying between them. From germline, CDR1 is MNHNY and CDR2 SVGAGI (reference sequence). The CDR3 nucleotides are TGTGCCAGCAGTTACCTCCCGGATTCTGAAGCTTTCTTT. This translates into CASSYLPDSEAFF.

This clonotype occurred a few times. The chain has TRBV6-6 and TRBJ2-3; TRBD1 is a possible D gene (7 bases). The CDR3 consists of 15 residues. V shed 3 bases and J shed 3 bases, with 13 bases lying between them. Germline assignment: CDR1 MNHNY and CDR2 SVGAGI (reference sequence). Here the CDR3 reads CASSYGAGGTDTQYF. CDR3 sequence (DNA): TGTGCCAGCAGTTATGGGGCAGGGGGGACAGATACGCAGTATTTT.

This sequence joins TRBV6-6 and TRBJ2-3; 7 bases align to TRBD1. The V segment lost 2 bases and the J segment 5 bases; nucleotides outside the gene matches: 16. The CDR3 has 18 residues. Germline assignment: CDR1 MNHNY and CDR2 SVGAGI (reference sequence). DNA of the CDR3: TGTGCCAGCAGTTACGTTCTGGGAAGGGGGCCCGTAGTAGATACGCAGTATTTT. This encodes CASSYVLGRGPVVDTQYF.

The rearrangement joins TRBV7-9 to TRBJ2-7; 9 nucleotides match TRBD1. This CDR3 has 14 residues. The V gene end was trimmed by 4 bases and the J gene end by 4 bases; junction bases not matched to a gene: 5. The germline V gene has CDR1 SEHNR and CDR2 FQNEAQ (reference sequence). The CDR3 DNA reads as TGTGCCAGCAGCTCTCGGGACAGGGAATACGAGCAGTACTTC. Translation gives CASSSRDREYEQYF.

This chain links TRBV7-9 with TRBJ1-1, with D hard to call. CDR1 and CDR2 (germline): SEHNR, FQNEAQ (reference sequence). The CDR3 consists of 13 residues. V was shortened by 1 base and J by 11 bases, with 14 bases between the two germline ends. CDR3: CASSLEPLPEAFF. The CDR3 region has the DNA TGTGCCAGCAGCTTAGAGCCTCTACCCGAGGCTTTCTTT.

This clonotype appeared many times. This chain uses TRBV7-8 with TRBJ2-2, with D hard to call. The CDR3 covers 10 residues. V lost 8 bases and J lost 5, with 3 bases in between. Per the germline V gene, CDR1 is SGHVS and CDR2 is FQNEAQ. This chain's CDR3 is CASWTGELFF. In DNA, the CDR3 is TGTGCCAGCTGGACCGGGGAGCTGTTTTTT.

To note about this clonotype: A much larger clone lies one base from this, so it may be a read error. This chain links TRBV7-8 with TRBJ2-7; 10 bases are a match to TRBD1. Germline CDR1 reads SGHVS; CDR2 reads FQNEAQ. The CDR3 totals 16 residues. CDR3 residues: CTSSLASGTGEHEQYF. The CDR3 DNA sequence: TGTACCAGCAGCTTAGCTTCCGGGACAGGGGAACACGAGCAGTACTTC.

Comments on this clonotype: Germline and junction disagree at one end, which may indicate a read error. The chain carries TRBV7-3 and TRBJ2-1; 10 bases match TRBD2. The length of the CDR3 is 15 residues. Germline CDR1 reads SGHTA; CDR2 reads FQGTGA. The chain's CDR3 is CANSLSGGALDEQFF. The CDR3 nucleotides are TGTGCCAACAGCTTAAGCGGGGGGGCCTTGGATGAGCAGTTCTTC.

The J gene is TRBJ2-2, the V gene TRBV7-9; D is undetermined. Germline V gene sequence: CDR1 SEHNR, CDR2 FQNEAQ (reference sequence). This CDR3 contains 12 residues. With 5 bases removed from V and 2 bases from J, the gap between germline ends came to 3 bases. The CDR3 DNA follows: TGTGCCAGCAGCCATAACACCGGGGAGCTGTTTTTT. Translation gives CASSHNTGELFF. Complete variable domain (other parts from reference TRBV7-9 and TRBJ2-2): DTGVSQNPRHKITKRGQNVTFRCDPISEHNRLYWYRQTLGQGPEFLTYFQNEAQLEKSRLLSDRFSAERPKGSFSTLEIQRTEQGDSAMYLCASSHNTGELFFGEGSRLTVL.

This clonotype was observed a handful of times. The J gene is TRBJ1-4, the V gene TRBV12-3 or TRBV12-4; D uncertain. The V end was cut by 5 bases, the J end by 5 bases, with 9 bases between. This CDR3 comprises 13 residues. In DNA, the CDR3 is TGTGCCAGCAGTGACCGGGCGAATGAAAAACTGTTTTTT. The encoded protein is CASSDRANEKLFF.

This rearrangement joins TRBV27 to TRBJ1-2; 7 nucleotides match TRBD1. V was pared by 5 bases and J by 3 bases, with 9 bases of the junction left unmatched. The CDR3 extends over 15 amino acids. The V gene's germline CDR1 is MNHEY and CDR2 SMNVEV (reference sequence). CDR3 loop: CASSPWTGDYYGYTF. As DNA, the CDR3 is TGTGCCAGCAGTCCCTGGACAGGAGATTACTATGGCTACACCTTC.

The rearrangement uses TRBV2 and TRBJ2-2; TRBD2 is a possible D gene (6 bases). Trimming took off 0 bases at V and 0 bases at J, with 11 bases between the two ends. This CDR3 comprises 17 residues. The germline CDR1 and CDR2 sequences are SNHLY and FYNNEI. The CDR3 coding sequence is TGTGCCAGCAGTGAAGCGCTTGGCGGGGCGAACACCGGGGAGCTGTTTTTT. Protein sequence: CASSEALGGANTGELFF.

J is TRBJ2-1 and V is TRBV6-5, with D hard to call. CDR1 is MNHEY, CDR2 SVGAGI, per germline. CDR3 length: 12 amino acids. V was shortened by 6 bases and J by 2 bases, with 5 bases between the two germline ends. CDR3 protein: CASRTAYNEQFF. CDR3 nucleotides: TGTGCCAGCAGGACGGCCTACAATGAGCAGTTCTTC.

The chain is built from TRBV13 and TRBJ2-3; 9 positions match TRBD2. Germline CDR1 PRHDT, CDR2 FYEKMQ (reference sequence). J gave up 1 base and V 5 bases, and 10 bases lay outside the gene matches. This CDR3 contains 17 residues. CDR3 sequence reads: CASSAHGGGGGTDTQYF. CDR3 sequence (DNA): TGTGCCAGCAGCGCCCACGGTGGCGGGGGGGGCACAGATACGCAGTATTTT.

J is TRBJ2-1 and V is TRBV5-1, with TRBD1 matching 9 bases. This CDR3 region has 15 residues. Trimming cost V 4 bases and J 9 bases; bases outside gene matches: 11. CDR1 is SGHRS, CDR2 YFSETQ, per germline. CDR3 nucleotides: TGCGCCAGCAGCGTATGGACAGGGGTCTCCAGTGAGCAGTTCTTC. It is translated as CASSVWTGVSSEQFF.